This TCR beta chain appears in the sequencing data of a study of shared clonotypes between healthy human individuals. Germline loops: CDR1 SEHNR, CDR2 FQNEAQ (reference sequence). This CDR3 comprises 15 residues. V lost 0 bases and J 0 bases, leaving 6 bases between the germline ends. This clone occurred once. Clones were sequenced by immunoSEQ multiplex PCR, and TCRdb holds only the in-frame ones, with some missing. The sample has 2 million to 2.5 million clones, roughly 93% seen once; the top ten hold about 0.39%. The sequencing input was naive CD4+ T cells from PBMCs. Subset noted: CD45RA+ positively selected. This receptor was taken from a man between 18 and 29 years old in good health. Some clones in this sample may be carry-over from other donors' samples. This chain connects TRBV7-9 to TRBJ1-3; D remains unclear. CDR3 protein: CASSLAGFSGNTIYF. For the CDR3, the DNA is TGTGCCAGCAGCTTAGCAGGGTTCTCTGGAAACACCATATATTTT.